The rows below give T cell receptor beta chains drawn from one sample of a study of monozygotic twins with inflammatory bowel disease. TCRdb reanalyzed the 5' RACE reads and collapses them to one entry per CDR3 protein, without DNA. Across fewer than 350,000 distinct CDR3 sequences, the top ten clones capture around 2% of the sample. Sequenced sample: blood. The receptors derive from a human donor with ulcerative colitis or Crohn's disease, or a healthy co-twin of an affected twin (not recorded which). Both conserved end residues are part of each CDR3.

CASIKIGGLSGTEAFF	TRBV6-1	TRBJ1-1
CASSFRQGRRGMNTEAFF	TRBV11-2	TRBJ1-1
CASSYGHTSTDTQYF	TRBV6-5	TRBJ2-3
CASSPTGGAGEKLFF	TRBV7-9	TRBJ1-4
CSSTPPIAGYQETQYF	TRBV20-1	TRBJ2-5
CASSSDLQNKKGGTGELFF	TRBV6-2/TRBV6-3	TRBJ2-2
CASRETGVSPQTSGANVLTF	TRBV11-1	TRBJ2-6
CASSHQLAGVGIQYF	TRBV4-1	TRBJ2-4
CASSSSLGEQYF	TRBV5-1	TRBJ2-7
CASSLGSDRSYNEQFF	TRBV7-3	TRBJ2-1
CASSFPTPSDEQFF	TRBV5-1	TRBJ2-1
CASSPPSGVYLEETQYF	TRBV12-3/TRBV12-4	TRBJ2-5
CASSLRTGGGELFF	TRBV27	TRBJ2-2
CASSLLAGRTDTQYF	TRBV28	TRBJ2-3
CASSQEVQVVSSDEKLFF	TRBV4-3	TRBJ1-4
CASSTGPGNQPQHF	TRBV6-5	TRBJ1-5
CASRTRTGSSGYTF	TRBV6-1	TRBJ1-2
CSVGDRYIDEQFF	TRBV29-1	TRBJ2-1
CSVGTGDQSQHF	TRBV29-1	TRBJ1-5
CASRQGELGYTF	TRBV3-1	TRBJ1-2
CASSTGQGAESPLHF	TRBV5-1	TRBJ1-6
CASSTTGTAYYEQYF	TRBV19	TRBJ2-7
CASALSGSAGDTQYF	TRBV27	TRBJ2-3
CASSIFYGEVNTEAFF	TRBV19	TRBJ1-1
CASSQRDSPWSEQYF	TRBV3-1	TRBJ2-7
CAFHQTSGLNEQFF	TRBV7-9	TRBJ2-1
CASSWNPGLAGDQYF	TRBV5-1	TRBJ2-7
CAWGDSDWGEQYF	TRBV30	TRBJ2-7
CASSLSGSRTYEQYF	TRBV7-2	TRBJ2-7
CASSFRDVYNEQFF	TRBV5-6	TRBJ2-1
CASSLVGGTEDTQYF	TRBV5-4	TRBJ2-3
CSVPDLAGGWGNEQFF	TRBV29-1	TRBJ2-1
CASSPISGTSGIYSYEQYF	TRBV18	TRBJ2-7
CASSHGQGLYEQYF	TRBV27	TRBJ2-7
CASVGRNSYNEQFF	TRBV19	TRBJ2-1